The clone carrying this T cell receptor beta chain has only a few counts. Its matching antigen is unknown. This specimen belongs to a study of identical twins. Study-wide findings and caveats: For monozygotic twins, models underestimated out-of-frame TCR alpha sharing. Sequences that were beta out-of-frame showed weaker excess twin sharing. Clonotypes of the beta chain that were abundant in cord blood carried fewer insertions (memory repertoires showed none).

Template switching (which added a universal primer site) was used, and cDNA carried unique molecular identifiers. MiXCR was run by TCRdb on the 5' RACE reads, yielding one entry per CDR3 protein. The data show under 350,000 distinct CDR3 sequences, with less than 9.5% seen just once and about 7.1% held by the top ten. In germline, CDR1 is MDHEN, CDR2 SYDVKM. CDR3 length equals 15 residues. Trimming left V 8 bases short and J 1 base short, with 15 bases between. This sample also belongs to another study, concerning yellow fever vaccine responses in identical twins.

This TCR came from a woman between 18 and 29 years old in good health. The chain carries TRBV28 and TRBJ1-5; no definite D call. Input material: CD8+ T cells sorted from blood. CDR3 nucleotide sequence: TGTGCCAGCCAGTGGGTGTCGGAGAGCAATCAGCCCCAGCATTTT. Translated, it gives CASQWVSESNQPQHF. The full variable domain, in which reference TRBV28 and TRBJ1-5 provide the parts outside the CDR3, is DVKVTQSSRYLVKRTGEKVFLECVQDMDHENMFWYRQDPGLGLRLIYFSYDVKMKEKGDIPEGYSVSREKKERFSLILESASTNQTSMYLCASQWVSESNQPQHFGDGTRLSIL.